The next 18 T cell receptor beta chains were all read from a single sample in a study of T-cell memory formation after mild COVID-19. TCRdb itself ran the 5' RACE reads through MiXCR, one entry per CDR3 protein. The sample shows roughly 350,000 distinct CDR3 sequences, 20% to 25% of them seen only once. Sample: PBMCs or a T cell subset sorted from them (not recorded which). The receptors derive from an adult woman who had mild COVID-19 (a few samples of this study predate the infection). Cell type and time point are not known.

The V call is TRBV15, the J call TRBJ1-2, with 7 bases lining up with TRBD1. The CDR3 totals 17 residues. The germline gives CDR1 LNHNV, CDR2 YYDKDF (reference sequence). V shed 0 bases and J 7 bases; nucleotides not matched to a gene: 14. Here the CDR3 DNA reads TGTGCCACCAGCAGAGATTTCAGACAGGGCGAGATGACTGGCTACACCTTC. This translates into CATSRDFRQGEMTGYTF.

A note on this clonotype: Relative to the germline gene, one junction end is altered; a read error may explain this. This chain's CDR3 is CASRQAGTGTQYF. DNA of the CDR3: TGCGCCAGCAGACAAGCGGGGACCGGTACGCAGTATTTT. The rearrangement uses TRBV4-1 and TRBJ2-3; TRBD2 matches at 7 bases. From germline, CDR1 is MGHRA and CDR2 YSYEKL. The CDR3 has 13 residues.

This clonotype came up a few times. This chain uses TRBV7-9 with TRBJ2-3; 7 bases line up with TRBD2. The CDR3 consists of 17 residues. Unmatched junction bases numbered 6, after V lost 0 bases and J lost 0 bases. CDR1 SEHNR and CDR2 FQNEAQ come from the germline V gene (reference sequence). This chain's CDR3 is CASSLAELAVSTDTQYF. The CDR3 nucleotides are TGTGCCAGCAGCTTAGCGGAGCTAGCGGTGAGCACAGATACGCAGTATTTT.

This clonotype was counted between two and nine times. The rearrangement joins TRBV6-5 to TRBJ2-7; 7 bases fit TRBD2. Germline V CDR1 and CDR2: MNHEY, SVGAGI. This CDR3 has 15 residues. J gave up 4 bases and V 2 bases, and 8 bases lay outside the gene matches. The DNA of the CDR3 is TGTGCCAGCAGTTACAAAGGAGCGGGATCTTACGAGCAGTACTTC. This sequence encodes CASSYKGAGSYEQYF.

In its sample, this clonotype was seen many times. The chain employs TRBV4-1 and TRBJ2-7, with 7 bases aligning to TRBD1. After removal of 4 bases from V and 3 bases from J, the junction contained 12 bases not matched to a gene. CDR1 is MGHRA and CDR2 is YSYEKL in the germline V gene. The length of the CDR3 is 16 residues. DNA of the CDR3: TGCGCCAGCAGCCTCCAGCAGCAGGGGGAACTCTACGAGCAGTACTTC. Its translation is CASSLQQQGELYEQYF.

The chain is built from TRBV5-1 and TRBJ2-7, with D possibly matching TRBD2 (6 bases). The CDR3 has 13 amino acids. Germline V lookup: CDR1 SGHRS, CDR2 YFSETQ. V was trimmed by 7 bases and J by 5 bases, leaving 16 bases between them. In nucleotides, the CDR3 is TGCGCCAGCTTCGCGGGGAGCAGGGACGAGCAGTACTTC. This translates into CASFAGSRDEQYF.

The V call is TRBV2, the J call TRBJ2-5; 7 bases map to TRBD1. The CDR3 spans 14 residues. Germline-derived CDR1 and CDR2 are SNHLY and FYNNEI. V lost 6 bases, J lost 3 bases, and 7 bases stayed unmatched. CDR3 amino acids: CASRVQGIKETQYF. Written as DNA, the CDR3 is TGTGCCAGCAGGGTACAGGGGATCAAAGAGACCCAGTACTTC.

Many counts were recorded for this clonotype. This rearrangement joins TRBV27 to TRBJ2-3; TRBD1 matches 9 bases. Trimming at V came to 4 bases and at J to 3 bases, leaving 8 bases not matched to a gene. This CDR3 is 16 amino acids long. CDR1 MNHEY and CDR2 SMNVEV come from the germline V gene (reference sequence). The CDR3 coding sequence is TGTGCCAGCAGTTCCCGGACAGGGGAGAGGACAGATACGCAGTATTTT. This gives the protein CASSSRTGERTDTQYF.

This rearrangement joins TRBV7-2 to TRBJ2-1, with no clear D. The CDR3 length is 14 residues. CDR1 and CDR2 from the germline V gene are SGHTA and FQGNSA. Deletions cut 5 bases from V and 4 bases from J, with 12 bases between. The CDR3 loop is CASSHLPTYNEQFF. DNA of the CDR3: TGTGCCAGCAGCCACCTGCCGACGTACAATGAGCAGTTCTTC.

This chain joins TRBV9 and TRBJ2-3, with D tentatively TRBD2 (6 bases). The CDR3 runs 16 residues. Trimming cost V 0 bases and J 3 bases, with 14 bases left between them. Germline lookup yields CDR1 SGDLS and CDR2 YYNGEE. The DNA for the CDR3 is TGTGCCAGCAGCGTAGTGGGCGGGATGGCGACAGATACGCAGTATTTT. Protein product: CASSVVGGMATDTQYF.

This chain joins TRBV4-3 and TRBJ2-7; 10 positions match TRBD2. In germline, CDR1 is LGHNA, CDR2 YSLEER. V lost 4 bases, J lost 2 bases, and 8 bases stayed unmatched. The CDR3 is 16 residues long. The CDR3 reads CASSLTLAGATYEQYF. The CDR3 coding sequence is TGCGCCAGCAGCCTTACCCTAGCGGGAGCTACCTACGAGCAGTACTTC.

Only a few counts were recorded for this clonotype. The chain joins TRBV4-2 to TRBJ1-5; D is ambiguous. Deletions cut 0 bases from V and 3 bases from J, with 9 bases between. CDR3 length: 15 residues. CDR1 is LGHNA, CDR2 YNFKEQ, per germline. As DNA, the CDR3 is TGTGCCAGCAGCCAAGATTTAAAAACCAATCAGCCCCAGCATTTT. Translated: CASSQDLKTNQPQHF.

The V gene is TRBV9, the J gene TRBJ2-1, with 13 bases fitting TRBD2. This CDR3 comprises 14 residues. Germline trimming cut 4 bases from V and 7 bases from J; bases unmatched to any gene: 2. Germline V lookup: CDR1 SGDLS, CDR2 YYNGEE. CDR3 loop: CASSTSGGANEQFF. The CDR3 region has the DNA TGTGCCAGCAGCACTAGCGGGGGGGCGAATGAGCAGTTCTTC.

In this sample, this clonotype turned up a few times. The chain links TRBV6-6 to TRBJ2-7; tentative D call: TRBD2 (6 bases). Germline V gives CDR1 MNHNY, CDR2 SVGAGI (reference sequence). The CDR3 totals 11 residues. The CDR3 loop is CAGGTTYEQYF. The CDR3 bases are TGTGCTGGGGGGACGACCTACGAGCAGTACTTC.

The V call is TRBV9, the J call TRBJ2-7; 7 bases match TRBD1. Germline assignment: CDR1 SGDLS and CDR2 YYNGEE. This CDR3 has 15 amino acids. V was clipped by 2 bases and J by 0 bases; unmatched bases: 5. This CDR3 is CASSVSDRLSYEQYF. As DNA, the CDR3 is TGTGCCAGCAGCGTCTCGGACAGGCTCTCCTACGAGCAGTACTTC. Combining the CDR3 with reference TRBV9 and TRBJ2-7 gives the whole variable domain DSGVTQTPKHLITATGQRVTLRCSPRSGDLSVYWYQQSLDQGLQFLIQYYNGEERAKGNILERFSAQQFPDLHSELNLSSLELGDSALYFCASSVSDRLSYEQYFGPGTRLTVT.

This clonotype has a count of ten or more. V gene TRBV3-1 combines with J gene TRBJ2-7, with unresolved D. The CDR3 covers 14 residues. V lost 0 bases and J 2 bases, leaving 8 bases between the germline ends. Germline CDR1 and CDR2: LGHDT and YNNKEL (reference sequence). Written as DNA, the CDR3 is TGTGCCAGCAGCCAAGATGAAGGGACCTACGAGCAGTACTTC. Translated, it gives CASSQDEGTYEQYF.

This chain joins TRBV4-3 and TRBJ2-1, with TRBD2 identical over 8 bases. Trimming at V came to 3 bases and at J to 7 bases, leaving 8 bases not matched to a gene. The germline gives CDR1 LGHNA, CDR2 YSLEER. This CDR3 is 15 amino acids long. The CDR3 is CASSHRLARPNEQFF. DNA for the CDR3: TGCGCCAGCAGCCACAGACTAGCGAGACCGAATGAGCAGTTCTTC.

Ten or more counts support this clonotype. The rearrangement joins TRBV5-1 to TRBJ1-2; D not certain. The germline gives CDR1 SGHRS, CDR2 YFSETQ. The CDR3 runs 18 residues. Trimming took 0 bases from V and 0 from J, leaving 18 bases between them. The CDR3 loop reads CASSLELRAGTTNYGYTF. CDR3 bases: TGCGCCAGCAGCTTGGAGCTCCGAGCGGGAACAACTAACTATGGCTACACCTTC. Looking up the rest from reference TRBV5-1 and TRBJ1-2 gives the full variable domain: KAGVTQTPRYLIKTRGQQVTLSCSPISGHRSVSWYQQTPGQGLQFLFEYFSETQRNKGNFPGRFSGRQFSNSRSEMNVSTLELGDSALYLCASSLELRAGTTNYGYTFGSGTRLTVV.